This T cell receptor (beta chain) is from a study of T cell clonality in common variable immunodeficiency. Whole-study findings and limits: CVID subjects shared fewer TCRbeta clones than healthy controls did. Fewer deletions and N-nucleotide insertions were reportedly seen in common variable immunodeficiency TCR beta sequences.

This clone was seen at least ten times. No antigen is known for it. The read terminates 3 residues before the CDR3 end, so the remaining end is supplied by the germline J gene. Caucasian heritage predominated among both patients and controls. The assay was immunoSEQ multiplex PCR, and TCRdb's table has in-frame clones only and misses some. The sample includes 35,000 or so clones, none of them occurring once. The CDR3 totals 15 residues. V dropped 4 bases and J dropped 0 bases, with 10 bases sitting between them. Germline loops: CDR1 KGHSH, CDR2 LQKENI. The gene calls are TRBV18 and TRBJ1-5; the D gene is possibly TRBD1 (5 bases). The specimen was peripheral blood mononuclear cells. This TCR was recovered from a person aged 18-69 years in good health. CDR3 sequence reads: CASSLGHLSNQPQHF. Incomplete CDR3 DNA: TGTGCCAGCTCACTTGGACATCTTAGCAATCAGCCC. Based on the CDR3 plus reference TRBV18 and TRBJ1-5, the full variable domain is NAGVMQNPRHLVRRRGQEARLRCSPMKGHSHVYWYRQLPEEGLKFMVYLQKENIIDESGMPKERFSAEFPKEGPSILRIQQVVRGDSAAYFCASSLGHLSNQPQHFGDGTRLSIL.